Given below is one TCR beta chain in context. Clones were read by immunoSEQ multiplex PCR, and TCRdb kept only the in-frame ones, dropping some. The data contain a few million clones, more than 90% of them singletons. This sample is part of a study of shared clonotypes between healthy human individuals. The CDR3 spans 15 residues. Germline V gene sequence: CDR1 ENHRY, CDR2 SYGVKD. The germline V and J ends were trimmed by 8 bases and 1 base, with 15 bases remaining between them. The TCR was taken from a man aged 18 to 29 in good health. Sample: naive CD4+ T cells sorted from blood. Documented subset: CD45RA+ positively selected. The chain links TRBV10-3 to TRBJ1-5, with D possibly matching TRBD1 (5 bases). The CDR3 loop is CAIQRVEGSNQPQHF. The CDR3 region has the DNA TGTGCCATCCAAAGGGTTGAGGGGAGCAATCAGCCCCAGCATTTT.